The rows below give T cell receptor beta chains drawn from one sample of a study of blood T cell repertoires in COVID-19. Measured with immunoSEQ multiplex PCR; TCRdb has only the in-frame clones, and not every one. The sample has about 28,000 clones, around 87% seen once. Input material: peripheral blood. These receptors were taken from a man aged 55 to 70 with active COVID-19. CDR3s include the opening cysteine and the closing phenylalanine or tryptophan.

j_gene | v_gene | CDR3aa
TRBJ1-2 | TRBV4-2 | CASSREVGMEINYGYTF
TRBJ1-1 | TRBV5-6 | CASSLYSSNTEAFF
TRBJ1-2 | TRBV6-5 | CASSIGGGAYGYTF
TRBJ1-2 | TRBV3-1/TRBV3-2 | CASSEWGVIGYTF
TRBJ2-5 | TRBV5-1 | CASSLARVETQYF
TRBJ2-7 | TRBV5-1 | CASNVRGGEQYF
TRBJ2-2 | TRBV6-4 | CASSAGTNTGELFF
TRBJ2-7 | TRBV6-5 | CASTLDSEQYF
TRBJ2-1 | TRBV6-4 | CASSDGGQGLGEQFF
TRBJ2-1 | TRBV18 | CASSPSVLRTGQGEQFF
TRBJ1-1 | TRBV27 | CASSFSGHRIMNTEAFF
TRBJ2-5 | TRBV5-8 | CASSLYGVGEETQYF
TRBJ1-3 | TRBV2 | CASSPRGQVGNTIYF
TRBJ2-5 | TRBV11-2 | CASSVRQGVSETQYF
TRBJ1-5 | TRBV4-1 | CASSQALSGQPQHF
TRBJ2-3 | TRBV24-1 | CATSAGATQYF
TRBJ1-2 | TRBV2 | CASSPTGTYGYTF
TRBJ2-7 | TRBV7-9 | CASSLGSGYHEQYF
TRBJ2-1 | TRBV3-1/TRBV3-2 | CASSTASGGTNEQFF
TRBJ1-1 | TRBV7-9 | CASSWQGIAEAFF
TRBJ2-6 | TRBV6-1 | CASSELRGGGGANVLTF
TRBJ2-3 | TRBV2 | CASSEGGTSGLSQYF
TRBJ1-2 | TRBV7-9 | CASSSSDYGYTF
TRBJ1-1 | TRBV6-5 | CASRTAWGVTEAFF
TRBJ2-5 | TRBV7-2 | CASSPGWGGGETQYF
TRBJ2-3 | TRBV5-1 | CASSLVGTSGGSTDTQYF
TRBJ1-5 | TRBV19 | CASSIQGPSNQPQHF
TRBJ1-2 | TRBV28 | CASSAQTNYGYTF
TRBJ2-1 | TRBV7-7 | CASSRSGRPYNEQFF
TRBJ1-6 | TRBV10-3 | CAISGYNSPLHF
TRBJ2-3 | TRBV5-1 | CASSLMTGGTDTQYF
TRBJ2-5 | TRBV25-1 | CASSGGRTQYF
TRBJ1-2 | TRBV5-1 | CASSNLEGRNYGYTF
TRBJ1-1 | TRBV13 | CASSHPRDYTEAFF
TRBJ2-5 | TRBV7-3 | CASSLGGSQQETQYF
TRBJ1-4 | TRBV5-4 | CASSTGGGSANEKLFF
TRBJ2-7 | TRBV6-5 | CASRGQTAEYF
TRBJ1-6 | TRBV6-6 | CASSYGDRGYSPLHF
TRBJ2-7 | TRBV5-1 | CASSLGTSGGYEQYF
TRBJ2-3 | TRBV9 | CVGGASSTDTQYF
TRBJ2-2 | TRBV6-6 | CASSLTGGPSGELFF
TRBJ2-2 | TRBV5-4 | CASSGTGAKAGELFF
TRBJ2-3 | TRBV5-1 | CASSLQRGHTDTQYF
TRBJ1-2 | TRBV6-6 | CASSRVWAGATNYGYTF
TRBJ1-6 | TRBV9 | CASSVGGRDSSPLHF
TRBJ2-5 | TRBV3-1/TRBV3-2 | CASSLFLAGGETQYF
TRBJ1-6 | TRBV2 | CASSAGWDYSPLHF
TRBJ1-3 | TRBV2 | CASTRDRVSGNTIYF
TRBJ2-3 | TRBV7-9 | CASSLRSGQAGGPADTQYF
TRBJ2-7 | TRBV15 | CATSRSGQGNSYEQYF
TRBJ2-3 | TRBV5-5 | CASSLEQDTQYF
TRBJ1-6 | TRBV27 | CASSLIGSRSSPLHF
TRBJ1-1 | TRBV5-4 | CASREGMGPNTEAFF
TRBJ1-4 | TRBV4-1 | CASSQTNRMSSEKLFF
TRBJ2-1 | TRBV24-1 | CATRDSRNEQFF
TRBJ2-6 | TRBV19 | CASSIPPWGDSGANVLTF
TRBJ1-2 | TRBV6-5 | CASSTGRGFYGYTF
TRBJ1-3 | TRBV28 | CASSPGQALSAIYF
TRBJ2-3 | TRBV6-5 | CASSSLSGASTDTQYF